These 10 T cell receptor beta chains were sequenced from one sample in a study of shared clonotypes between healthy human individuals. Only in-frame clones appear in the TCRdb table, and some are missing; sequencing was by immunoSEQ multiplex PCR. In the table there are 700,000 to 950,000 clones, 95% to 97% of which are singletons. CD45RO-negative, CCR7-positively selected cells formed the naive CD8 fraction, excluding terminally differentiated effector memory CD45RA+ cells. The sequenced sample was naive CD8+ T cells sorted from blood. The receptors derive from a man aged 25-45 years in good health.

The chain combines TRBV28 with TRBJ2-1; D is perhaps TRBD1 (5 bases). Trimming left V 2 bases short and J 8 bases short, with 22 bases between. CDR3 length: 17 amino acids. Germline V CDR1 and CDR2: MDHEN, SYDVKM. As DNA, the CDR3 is TGTGCCAGCAGTTTAAGGGGTCAAGGGCCCCGACTGGATGAGCAGTTCTTC. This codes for CASSLRGQGPRLDEQFF. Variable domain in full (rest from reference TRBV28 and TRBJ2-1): DVKVTQSSRYLVKRTGEKVFLECVQDMDHENMFWYRQDPGLGLRLIYFSYDVKMKEKGDIPEGYSVSREKKERFSLILESASTNQTSMYLCASSLRGQGPRLDEQFFGPGTRLTVL.

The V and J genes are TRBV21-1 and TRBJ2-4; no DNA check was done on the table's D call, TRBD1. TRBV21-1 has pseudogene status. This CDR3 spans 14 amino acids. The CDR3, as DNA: TGTGCCAGCAGCAAAGCGGGCTCGACAGCTTTCGAGTACTTC. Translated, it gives CASSKAGSTAFEYF.

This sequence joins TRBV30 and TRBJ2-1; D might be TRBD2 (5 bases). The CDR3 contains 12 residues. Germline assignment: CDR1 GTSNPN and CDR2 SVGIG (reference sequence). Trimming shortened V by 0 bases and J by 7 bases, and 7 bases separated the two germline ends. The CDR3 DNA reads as TGTGCCTGGAGTGTTAGCGAAAATGAGCAGTTCTTC. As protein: CAWSVSENEQFF.

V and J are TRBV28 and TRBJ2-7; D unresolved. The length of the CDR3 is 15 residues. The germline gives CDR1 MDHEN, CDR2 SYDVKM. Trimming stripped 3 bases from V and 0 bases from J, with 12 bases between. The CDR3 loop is CASSFITVSSYEQYF. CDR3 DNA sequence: TGTGCCAGCAGTTTTATTACCGTCAGCTCCTACGAGCAGTACTTC.

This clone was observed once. CDR3 sequence reads: CASRWDSSYEQYF. In nucleotides, the CDR3 is TGTGCCAGCAGATGGGACTCGTCCTACGAGCAGTACTTC. The V gene is TRBV2, the J gene TRBJ2-7; the D gene is possibly TRBD2 (6 bases). Germline V gene sequence: CDR1 SNHLY, CDR2 FYNNEI. CDR3 length: 13 amino acids. V lost 6 bases to trimming and J lost 1 base, with 10 bases between them. Based on the CDR3 plus reference TRBV2 and TRBJ2-7, the full variable domain is EPEVTQTPSHQVTQMGQEVILRCVPISNHLYFYWYRQILGQKVEFLVSFYNNEISEKSEIFDDQFSVERPDGSNFTLKIRSTKLEDSAMYFCASRWDSSYEQYFGPGTRLTVT.

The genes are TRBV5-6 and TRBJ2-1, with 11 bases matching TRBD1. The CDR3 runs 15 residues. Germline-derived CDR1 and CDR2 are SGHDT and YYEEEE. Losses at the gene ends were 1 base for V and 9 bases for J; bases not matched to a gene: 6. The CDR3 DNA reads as TGTGCCAGCAGCTTGTCAGGACAGGGGGCAGGTGAGCAGTTCTTC. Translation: CASSLSGQGAGEQFF.

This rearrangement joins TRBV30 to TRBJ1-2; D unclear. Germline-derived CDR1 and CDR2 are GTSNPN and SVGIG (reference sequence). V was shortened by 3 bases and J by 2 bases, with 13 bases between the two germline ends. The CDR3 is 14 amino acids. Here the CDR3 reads CAWRGNIMNYGYTF. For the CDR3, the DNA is TGTGCCTGGAGGGGGAATATTATGAACTATGGCTACACCTTC.

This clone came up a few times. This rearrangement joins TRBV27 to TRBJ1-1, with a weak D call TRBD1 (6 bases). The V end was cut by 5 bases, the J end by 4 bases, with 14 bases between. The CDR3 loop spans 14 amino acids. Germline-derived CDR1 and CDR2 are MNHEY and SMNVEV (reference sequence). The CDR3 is CASSRGGLITEAFF. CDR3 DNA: TGTGCCAGCAGTCGGGGGGGGCTTATCACTGAAGCTTTCTTT.

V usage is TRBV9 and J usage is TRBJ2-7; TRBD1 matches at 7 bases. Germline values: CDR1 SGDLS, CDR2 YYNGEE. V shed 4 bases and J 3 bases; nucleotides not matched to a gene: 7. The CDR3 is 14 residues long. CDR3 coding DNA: TGTGCCAGCAGCCCACAGGACAGGTACTACGAGCAGTACTTC. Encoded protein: CASSPQDRYYEQYF. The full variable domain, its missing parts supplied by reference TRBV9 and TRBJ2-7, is DSGVTQTPKHLITATGQRVTLRCSPRSGDLSVYWYQQSLDQGLQFLIQYYNGEERAKGNILERFSAQQFPDLHSELNLSSLELGDSALYFCASSPQDRYYEQYFGPGTRLTVT.

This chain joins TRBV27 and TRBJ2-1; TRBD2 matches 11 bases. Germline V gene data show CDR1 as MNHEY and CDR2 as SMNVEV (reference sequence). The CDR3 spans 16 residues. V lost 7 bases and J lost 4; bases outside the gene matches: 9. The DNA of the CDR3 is TGTGCCAGCACACCGCTAGCGGGAGGAAGGTACAATGAGCAGTTCTTC. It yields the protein CASTPLAGGRYNEQFF.